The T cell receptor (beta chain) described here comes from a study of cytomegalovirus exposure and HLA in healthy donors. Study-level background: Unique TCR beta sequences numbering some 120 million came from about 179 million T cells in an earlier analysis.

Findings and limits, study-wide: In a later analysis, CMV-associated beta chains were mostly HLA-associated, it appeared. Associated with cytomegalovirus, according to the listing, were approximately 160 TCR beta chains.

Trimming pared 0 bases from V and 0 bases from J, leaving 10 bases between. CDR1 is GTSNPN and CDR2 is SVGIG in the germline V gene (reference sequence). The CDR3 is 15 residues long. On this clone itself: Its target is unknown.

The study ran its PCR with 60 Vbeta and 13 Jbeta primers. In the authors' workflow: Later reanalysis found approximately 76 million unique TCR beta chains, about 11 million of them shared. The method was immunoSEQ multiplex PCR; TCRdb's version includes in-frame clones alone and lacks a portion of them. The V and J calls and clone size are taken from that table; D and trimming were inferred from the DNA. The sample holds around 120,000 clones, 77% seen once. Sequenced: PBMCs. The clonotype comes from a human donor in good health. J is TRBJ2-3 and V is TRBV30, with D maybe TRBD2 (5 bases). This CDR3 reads CAWSVDGLSTDTQYF. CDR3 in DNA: TGTGCCTGGAGTGTAGACGGACTTAGCACAGATACGCAGTATTTT.